The clone carrying this TCR beta chain turned up a few times. The data are from a study of identical twins. With V trimmed by 0 bases and J by 3 bases, 7 bases remained unmatched. CDR1 and CDR2 (germline): LNHNV, YYDKDF (reference sequence). The length of the CDR3 is 17 residues. TCRdb reprocessed the 5' RACE reads via MiXCR and lists one record per CDR3 protein. The data contain approximately 500,000 distinct CDR3 sequences, roughly 26% of them singletons. The sample was also linked to a second study, of T cells expressing NK-cell markers.

The V and J genes are TRBV15 and TRBJ2-7, with TRBD2 matching 11 bases. The TCR comes from a woman younger than 35 in good health. Sequencing used CD4+ T cells sorted from blood. As DNA, the CDR3 is TGTGCCACCAGCAGAGATGGGGTTAGCGGGGGGGTCTACGAGCAGTACTTC. Translating gives CATSRDGVSGGVYEQYF.